The subject of this entry is one TCR beta chain. What it binds is unknown. These data come from a study of cytomegalovirus exposure and HLA in healthy donors. Germline trimming cut 3 bases from V and 2 bases from J; bases unmatched to any gene: 0. This CDR3 contains 15 residues. CDR1 and CDR2 from the germline V gene are MNHEY and SMNVEV (reference sequence). Primers for the PCR totalled 60 Vbeta and 13 Jbeta. TCRdb's copy holds only in-frame clones and misses some; the assay was immunoSEQ multiplex PCR. The sample shows approximately 190,000 clones, around 82% of them seen only once. Study-wide findings and caveats: Rarity marked most TCR sequences, yet some public TCRs occurred in many donors.

V and J are TRBV27 and TRBJ2-7, with 14 bases that match TRBD2. Sequencing input: PBMCs. This receptor was taken from a man aged 40-49 years in good health and CMV-seropositive. The CDR3 DNA is TGTGCCAGCAGTTTGACTAGCGGGAGGGCCTACGAGCAGTACTTC. Protein: CASSLTSGRAYEQYF.